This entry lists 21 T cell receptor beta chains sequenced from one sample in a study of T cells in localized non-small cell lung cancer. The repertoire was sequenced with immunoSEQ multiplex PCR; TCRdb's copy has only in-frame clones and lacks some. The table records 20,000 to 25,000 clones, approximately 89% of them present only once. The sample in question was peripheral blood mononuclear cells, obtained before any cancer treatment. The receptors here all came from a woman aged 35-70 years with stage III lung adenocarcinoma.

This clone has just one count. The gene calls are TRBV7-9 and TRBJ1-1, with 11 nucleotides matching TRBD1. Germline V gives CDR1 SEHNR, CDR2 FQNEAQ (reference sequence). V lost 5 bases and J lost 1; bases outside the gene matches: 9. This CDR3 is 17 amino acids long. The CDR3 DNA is TGTGCCAGCAGCCGTCTCCGGGACAGGGGGTGGAACACTGAAGCTTTCTTT. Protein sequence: CASSRLRDRGWNTEAFF.

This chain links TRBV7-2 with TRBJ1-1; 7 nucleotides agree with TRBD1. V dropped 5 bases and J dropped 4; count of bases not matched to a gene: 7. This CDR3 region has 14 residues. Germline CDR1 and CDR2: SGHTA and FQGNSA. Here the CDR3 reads CASSPDRMGTEAFF. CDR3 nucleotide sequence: TGTGCCAGCAGCCCGGACAGGATGGGCACTGAAGCTTTCTTT.

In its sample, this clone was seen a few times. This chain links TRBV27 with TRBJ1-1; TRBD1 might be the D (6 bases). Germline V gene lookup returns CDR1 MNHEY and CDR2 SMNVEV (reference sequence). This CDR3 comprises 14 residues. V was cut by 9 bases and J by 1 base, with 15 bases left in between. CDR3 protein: CASRGGARNTEAFF. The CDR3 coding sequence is TGTGCCAGTAGGGGGGGGGCCCGGAACACTGAAGCTTTCTTT.

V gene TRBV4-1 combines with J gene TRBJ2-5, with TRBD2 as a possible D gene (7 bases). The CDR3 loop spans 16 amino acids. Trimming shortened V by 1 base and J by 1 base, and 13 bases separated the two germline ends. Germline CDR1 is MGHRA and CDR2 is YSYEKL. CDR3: CASSQVGGRAQETQYF. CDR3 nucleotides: TGCGCCAGCAGCCAAGTAGGGGGGAGGGCCCAAGAGACCCAGTACTTC.

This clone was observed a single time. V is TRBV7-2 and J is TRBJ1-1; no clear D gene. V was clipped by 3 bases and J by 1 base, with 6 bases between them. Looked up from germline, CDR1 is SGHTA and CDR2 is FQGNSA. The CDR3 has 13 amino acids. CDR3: CASSFGRNTEAFF. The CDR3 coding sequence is TGTGCCAGCAGCTTCGGCAGGAACACTGAAGCTTTCTTT.

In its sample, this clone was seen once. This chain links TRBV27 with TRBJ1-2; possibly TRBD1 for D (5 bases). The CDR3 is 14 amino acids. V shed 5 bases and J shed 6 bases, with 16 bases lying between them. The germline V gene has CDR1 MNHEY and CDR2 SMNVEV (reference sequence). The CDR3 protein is CASSPLWGENGYTF. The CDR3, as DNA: TGTGCCAGCAGTCCGCTGTGGGGCGAAAATGGCTACACCTTC.

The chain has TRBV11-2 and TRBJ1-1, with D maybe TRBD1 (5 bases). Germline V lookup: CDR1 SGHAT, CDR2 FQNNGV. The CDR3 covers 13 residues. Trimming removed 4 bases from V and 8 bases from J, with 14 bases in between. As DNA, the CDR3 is TGTGCCAGCAGCTCCCGGCCTGACAGCGAAGCTTTCTTT. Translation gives CASSSRPDSEAFF.

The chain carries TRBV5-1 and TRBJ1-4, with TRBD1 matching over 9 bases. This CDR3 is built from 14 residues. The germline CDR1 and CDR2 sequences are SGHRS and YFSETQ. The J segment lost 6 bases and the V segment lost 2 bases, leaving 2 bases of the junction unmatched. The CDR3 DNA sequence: TGCGCCAGCAGCTTACAGGGGGCTCATGAAAAACTGTTTTTT. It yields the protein CASSLQGAHEKLFF.

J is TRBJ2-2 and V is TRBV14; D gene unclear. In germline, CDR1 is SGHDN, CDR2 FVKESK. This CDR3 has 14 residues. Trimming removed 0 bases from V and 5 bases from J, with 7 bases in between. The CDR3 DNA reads TGTGCCAGCAGCCAAGAAATACAGACCGGGGAGCTGTTTTTT. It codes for CASSQEIQTGELFF.

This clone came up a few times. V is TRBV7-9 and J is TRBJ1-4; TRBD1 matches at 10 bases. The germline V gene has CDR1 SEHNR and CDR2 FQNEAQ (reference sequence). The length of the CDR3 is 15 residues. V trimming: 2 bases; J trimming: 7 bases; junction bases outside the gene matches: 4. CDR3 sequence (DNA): TGTGCCAGCAGCTTACTGGGACAGGGGTTTGAAAAACTGTTTTTT. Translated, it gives CASSLLGQGFEKLFF.

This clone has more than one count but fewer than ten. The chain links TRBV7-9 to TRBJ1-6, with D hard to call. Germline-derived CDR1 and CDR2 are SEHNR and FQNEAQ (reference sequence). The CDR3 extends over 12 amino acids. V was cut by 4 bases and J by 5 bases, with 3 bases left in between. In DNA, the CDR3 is TGTGCCAGCAGCTACAATAATTCACCCCTCCACTTT. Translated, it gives CASSYNNSPLHF.

The CDR3 DNA follows: TGCGCCAGCAGCCAAGGAACAGGGGTGTTTTACAATGAGCAGTTCTTC. Translation gives CASSQGTGVFYNEQFF. The chain employs TRBV4-1 and TRBJ2-1; 7 positions match TRBD1. Germline CDR1 MGHRA, CDR2 YSYEKL. Trimming took 1 base from V and 4 from J; bases not matched to a gene: 7. The length of the CDR3 is 16 residues.

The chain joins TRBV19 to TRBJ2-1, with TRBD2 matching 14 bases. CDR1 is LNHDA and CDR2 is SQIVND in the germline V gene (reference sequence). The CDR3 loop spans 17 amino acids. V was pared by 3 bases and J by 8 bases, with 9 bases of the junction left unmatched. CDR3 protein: CASSIRGLAGVQDEQFF. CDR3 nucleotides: TGTGCCAGTAGTATCCGGGGACTAGCGGGAGTTCAGGATGAGCAGTTCTTC. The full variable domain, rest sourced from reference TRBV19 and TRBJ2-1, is DGGITQSPKYLFRKEGQNVTLSCEQNLNHDAMYWYRQDPGQGLRLIYYSQIVNDFQKGDIAEGYSVSREKKESFPLTVTSAQKNPTAFYLCASSIRGLAGVQDEQFFGPGTRLTVL.

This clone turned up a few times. CDR3 loop: CASSYSSEGADTQYF. As DNA, the CDR3 is TGTGCCAGCAGTTACTCATCGGAAGGGGCAGATACGCAGTATTTT. The rearrangement uses TRBV6-6 and TRBJ2-3; tentative D call: TRBD1 (5 bases). Germline V gives CDR1 MNHNY, CDR2 SVGAGI (reference sequence). This CDR3 is built from 15 residues. V lost 0 bases and J lost 4, with 11 bases in between.

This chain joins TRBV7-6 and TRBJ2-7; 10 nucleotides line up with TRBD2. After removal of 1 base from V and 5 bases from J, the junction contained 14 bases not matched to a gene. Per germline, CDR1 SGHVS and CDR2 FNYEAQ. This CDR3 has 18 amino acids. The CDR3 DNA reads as TGTGCCAGCAGCTTAGAACTAGCGGGGCCTAATTACCGCCACGAGCAGTACTTC. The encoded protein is CASSLELAGPNYRHEQYF.

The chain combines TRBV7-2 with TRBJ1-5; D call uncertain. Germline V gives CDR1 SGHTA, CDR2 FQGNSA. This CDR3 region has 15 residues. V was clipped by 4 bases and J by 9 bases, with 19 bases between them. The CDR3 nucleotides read TGTGCCAGCAGCTCAACGAGAGGGTTTTTTGGGCCCCAGCATTTT. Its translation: CASSSTRGFFGPQHF.

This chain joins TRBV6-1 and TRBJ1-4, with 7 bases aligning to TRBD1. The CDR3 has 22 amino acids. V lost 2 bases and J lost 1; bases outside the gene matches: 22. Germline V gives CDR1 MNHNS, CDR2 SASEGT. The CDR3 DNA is TGTGCCAGCAGTGAAAGGACAGGACGAAGTTCCTCTGGGATCGGAACTAATGAAAAACTGTTTTTT. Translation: CASSERTGRSSSGIGTNEKLFF.

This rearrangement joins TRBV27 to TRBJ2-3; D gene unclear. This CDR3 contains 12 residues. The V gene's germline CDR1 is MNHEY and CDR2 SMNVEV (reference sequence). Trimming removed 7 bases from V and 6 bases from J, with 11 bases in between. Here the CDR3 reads CASTPQGDTQYF. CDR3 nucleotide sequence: TGTGCCAGCACGCCGCAAGGGGATACGCAGTATTTT.

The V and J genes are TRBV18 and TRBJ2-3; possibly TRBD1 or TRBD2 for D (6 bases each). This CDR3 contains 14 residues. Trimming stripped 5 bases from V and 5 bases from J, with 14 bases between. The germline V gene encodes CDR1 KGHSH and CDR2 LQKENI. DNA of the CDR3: TGTGCCAGCTCAGGGGGGCCCAAGGGAGATACGCAGTATTTT. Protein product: CASSGGPKGDTQYF.

For the CDR3, the DNA is TGTGCCAGCAGCTTGGGACAGGGGGTCTACGAGCAGTACTTC. It yields the protein CASSLGQGVYEQYF. The chain employs TRBV7-8 and TRBJ2-7; the match to TRBD1 covers 11 bases. Germline V CDR1 and CDR2: SGHVS, FQNEAQ. V dropped 3 bases and J dropped 3; count of bases not matched to a gene: 1. This CDR3 comprises 14 residues.

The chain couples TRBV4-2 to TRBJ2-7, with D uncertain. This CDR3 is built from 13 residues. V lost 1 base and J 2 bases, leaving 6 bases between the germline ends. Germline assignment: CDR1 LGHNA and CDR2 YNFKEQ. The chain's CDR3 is CASSQGTTYEQYF. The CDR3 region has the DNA TGTGCCAGCAGCCAAGGTACTACCTACGAGCAGTACTTC.